The 22 T cell receptor beta chains below were found in one sample sequenced in a study of blood T cells in healthy people across ages (dated by TCRdb to about 2015). The library relied on 5' RACE. The sequencer was an Illumina HiSeq 2500. The second PCR ran for roughly 7 to 11 cycles and used a J-beta primer mix along with a sample-barcoded 5' primer. TCRdb reran the public reads through fastp at Q25 and MiXCR, keeping productive beta chains. One record per CDR3 amino acid sequence lists the most common genes and DNA. Here the sample has about 800,000 distinct CDR3 sequences; approximately 25% occur a single time. The top ten clonotypes cover more than 3% of the sample. The data were also submitted as part of a second study, on T cells of mothers and their children.

Sequenced sample: blood. The receptors originated from a boy aged 10-17 years in good health.

The chain employs TRBV20-1 and TRBJ2-7; possibly TRBD2 for D (5 bases). V was cut by 0 bases and J by 2 bases, with 11 bases left in between. This CDR3 contains 14 residues. Germline V gene sequence: CDR1 DFQATT, CDR2 SNEGSKA (reference sequence). For the CDR3, the DNA is TGCAGTGCTAGAGATCTAGCAAACCCCTACGAGCAGTACTTC. This codes for CSARDLANPYEQYF.

This clonotype appeared a few times. The chain couples TRBV28 to TRBJ1-3; D is ambiguous. Trimming pared 1 base from V and 4 bases from J, leaving 11 bases between. CDR3 size: 15 residues. Germline lookup yields CDR1 MDHEN and CDR2 SYDVKM. CDR3 nucleotides: TGTGCCAGCAGTTTATTGGGGAGCCGGGGAAACACCATATATTTT. This translates into CASSLLGSRGNTIYF. Using reference TRBV28 and TRBJ1-3 for the parts outside the CDR3, the full variable domain is DVKVTQSSRYLVKRTGEKVFLECVQDMDHENMFWYRQDPGLGLRLIYFSYDVKMKEKGDIPEGYSVSREKKERFSLILESASTNQTSMYLCASSLLGSRGNTIYFGEGSWLTVV.

V gene TRBV28 combines with J gene TRBJ2-1; 9 bases agree with TRBD2. CDR1 and CDR2 from the germline V gene are MDHEN and SYDVKM. Trimming cost V 4 bases and J 8 bases; bases outside gene matches: 12. The CDR3 is 16 amino acids. CDR3 protein: CASSSPVAGGRDEQFF. The CDR3 DNA reads as TGTGCCAGCAGTTCCCCGGTTGCGGGAGGGAGGGATGAGCAGTTCTTC.

The chain joins TRBV29-1 to TRBJ2-5; 13 bases fit TRBD2. After removal of 8 bases from V and 7 bases from J, the junction contained 10 bases not matched to a gene. The CDR3 loop spans 14 amino acids. The germline V gene has CDR1 SQVTM and CDR2 ANQGSEA. In DNA form, the CDR3 reads TGCAGCTGTAATGGACTAGCGGGAGAGGTGACCCAGTACTTC. Protein: CSCNGLAGEVTQYF.

Here the CDR3 DNA reads TGCGCCAGCAGCCAAGACCTAGTGAGCTCCTACAATGAGCAGTTCTTC. It translates to CASSQDLVSSYNEQFF. V gene TRBV4-3 combines with J gene TRBJ2-1; unclear D gene. V lost 0 bases, J lost 0 bases, and 9 bases lay in between. The germline CDR1 and CDR2 sequences are LGHNA and YSLEER. The CDR3 length is 16 residues.

V usage is TRBV5-1 and J usage is TRBJ2-2; D gene unclear. CDR1 SGHRS and CDR2 YFSETQ come from the germline V gene. The V and J ends lost 4 bases and 4 bases respectively, with 8 bases between them. The CDR3 length is 13 residues. CDR3 coding DNA: TGCGCCAGCAGCATTTCTGGCACCGGGGAGCTGTTTTTT. Translating gives CASSISGTGELFF.

The CDR3 sequence: CSARGAPLADSYNEQFF. The CDR3 DNA follows: TGCAGTGCTAGAGGTGCTCCCTTAGCGGACTCCTACAATGAGCAGTTCTTC. This chain joins TRBV20-1 and TRBJ2-1; possibly TRBD2 for D (6 bases). The CDR3 length is 17 residues. The V gene lost 1 base and the J gene lost 0 bases, with 16 bases spanning the gap. Germline V gives CDR1 DFQATT, CDR2 SNEGSKA (reference sequence).

This clonotype was detected only a few times. The chain has TRBV28 and TRBJ2-1; D is possibly TRBD1 (8 bases). Germline CDR1 and CDR2: MDHEN and SYDVKM. Between the trimmed V and J ends, which lost 3 bases and 2 bases, there was a span of 29 bases. CDR3 length: 21 amino acids. The CDR3 loop is CASSFPRTGSGGGTPYNEQFF. The CDR3 nucleotides read TGTGCCAGCAGTTTCCCTCGGACAGGGTCCGGCGGGGGTACACCCTACAATGAGCAGTTCTTC.

The chain has TRBV20-1 and TRBJ2-1, with D perhaps matching TRBD2 (5 bases). Germline assignment: CDR1 DFQATT and CDR2 SNEGSKA (reference sequence). The CDR3 has 13 amino acids. The CDR3 bases are TGCAGCGTCGCTCGGGGTGGGTACAATGAGCAGTTCTTC. This encodes CSVARGGYNEQFF.

The chain carries TRBV6-1 and TRBJ2-7, with 15 bases that match TRBD2. CDR1 is MNHNS, CDR2 SASEGT, per germline. The CDR3 has 17 amino acids. Losses at the gene ends were 5 bases for V and 5 bases for J; bases not matched to a gene: 10. The CDR3 DNA sequence: TGTGCCAGCAGTAAAAGGACTAGCGGGAGGGACCGGAACGAGCAGTACTTC. Amino acids: CASSKRTSGRDRNEQYF.

The chain couples TRBV29-1 to TRBJ2-7; D not certain. The J call may not be correct, given that the DNA end is closer to TRBJ2-1. The CDR3 spans 14 residues. Germline V gene lookup returns CDR1 SQVTM and CDR2 ANQGSEA. The CDR3 spells CSTPSANLYNEQFF. CDR3 sequence (DNA): TGCAGCACTCCCTCCGCGAATCTGTACAATGAGCAGTTCTTC.

V gene TRBV3-1 combines with J gene TRBJ2-3; D remains ambiguous. Germline values: CDR1 LGHDT, CDR2 YNNKEL (reference sequence). The germline V and J ends were trimmed by 4 bases and 3 bases, with 17 bases remaining between them. The CDR3 consists of 16 residues. CDR3 DNA: TGTGCCAGCAGCCCGCCCCGTGCGTCTTTGACAGATACGCAGTATTTT. This encodes CASSPPRASLTDTQYF.

This clonotype was observed a handful of times. The chain has TRBV2 and TRBJ2-2; D may be TRBD1 (5 bases). From germline, CDR1 is SNHLY and CDR2 FYNNEI. This CDR3 has 13 residues. Trimming took 6 bases from V and 3 from J, leaving 8 bases between them. The CDR3 nucleotides are TGTGCCAGCAGACAGGCTGACACCGGGGAGCTGTTTTTT. Protein: CASRQADTGELFF.

The V and J genes are TRBV27 and TRBJ2-1; the match to TRBD1 covers 7 bases. CDR3 length: 12 residues. Germline CDR1 is MNHEY and CDR2 is SMNVEV (reference sequence). The trim removed 7 bases at V and 14 bases at J, leaving 11 bases unmatched. Here the CDR3 DNA reads TGTGCCAGCACCGCAGCACAGGGGATGGAGTTCTTC. Protein product: CASTAAQGMEFF.

The chain has TRBV18 and TRBJ1-2; 8 bases align to TRBD1. The CDR3 extends over 15 amino acids. V shed 8 bases, J shed 4 bases, and the junction held 12 bases outside the gene matches. The germline CDR1 and CDR2 sequences are KGHSH and LQKENI. The CDR3 region has the DNA TGTGCCAGCCAGCCCGCCGGGACAGGCGGCTATGGCTACACCTTC. Translating gives CASQPAGTGGYGYTF.

The chain joins TRBV28 to TRBJ2-1; D is possibly TRBD1 (6 bases). Trimming removed 6 bases at V and 8 bases at J, with 14 bases between. CDR3 length equals 13 residues. CDR1 is MDHEN and CDR2 is SYDVKM in the germline V gene. DNA of the CDR3: TGTGCCAGCAGATCTACAGGGAATGATGAGCAGTTCTTC. Translation gives CASRSTGNDEQFF.

V and J are TRBV20-1 and TRBJ1-4; a possible D gene is TRBD1 (6 bases). The CDR3 length is 16 residues. Trimming removed 4 bases at V and 8 bases at J, with 23 bases between. CDR1 is DFQATT, CDR2 SNEGSKA, per germline (reference sequence). CDR3 coding DNA: TGCAGTGCTACCGGCCCCGTGGGGGCGACGTTGGAAAAACTGTTTTTT. Translating it yields CSATGPVGATLEKLFF.

V and J are TRBV3-1 and TRBJ1-2; D might be TRBD1 (6 bases). The CDR3 contains 14 residues. CDR1 LGHDT and CDR2 YNNKEL come from the germline V gene (reference sequence). Trimming pared 4 bases from V and 3 bases from J, leaving 12 bases between. DNA of the CDR3: TGTGCCAGCAGCCCGGTTGGACAGTACTATGGCTACACCTTC. Amino acid sequence: CASSPVGQYYGYTF.

J is TRBJ2-7 and V is TRBV10-2, with a tentative D call TRBD2 (5 bases). Germline values: CDR1 WSHSY, CDR2 SAAADI. V gave up 6 bases and J gave up 7 bases, with 10 bases separating them. The CDR3 length is 11 residues. The CDR3 nucleotides read TGCGCCAGCAGGGACTTGGGGGAGCAGTACTTC. It is translated as CASRDLGEQYF.

This clonotype was seen more than once but under ten times. The chain couples TRBV11-2 to TRBJ1-2, with TRBD1 matching 7 bases. This CDR3 contains 15 residues. Germline CDR1 and CDR2: SGHAT and FQNNGV. V shed 5 bases, J shed 5 bases, and the junction held 11 bases outside the gene matches. The CDR3, as DNA: TGTGCCAGCAGCCCGTCGGGACAGCTCATTTATGGCTACACCTTC. Translated, it gives CASSPSGQLIYGYTF.

The CDR3 sequence is CASQAGVETQYF. The CDR3 DNA sequence: TGTGCCAGCCAAGCGGGAGTGGAGACCCAGTACTTC. The rearrangement joins TRBV28 to TRBJ2-5, with TRBD2 identical over 8 bases. This CDR3 is built from 12 residues. Germline V CDR1 and CDR2: MDHEN, SYDVKM. The V and J ends lost 8 bases and 5 bases, in that order; junction bases with no gene match: 4.

CDR3 nucleotides: TGTGCCAGCAGCTTAGGAGGAGCGGGGCCGGACAATGAGCAGTTCTTC. It translates to CASSLGGAGPDNEQFF. The chain uses TRBV7-2 and TRBJ2-1; 7 bases match TRBD2. V shed 1 base, J shed 5 bases, and the junction held 8 bases outside the gene matches. Germline CDR1 is SGHTA and CDR2 is FQGNSA. This CDR3 has 16 residues.